The present T cell receptor (beta chain) was sequenced within a study of T cell clonotyping in hematopoietic cell transplantation. Study results and caveats: At the given depth, recipient repertoires were over 95% de novo clonotypes.

Time point noted: recipient sample about 28 days before transplant, after cytoreduction. Profiled with immunoSEQ multiplex PCR; TCRdb holds only in-frame clones, not every one. The repertoire holds roughly 24,000 clones, with approximately 80% as singletons. Regarding this clone: Its target is not known.

Germline loops: CDR1 SGHRS, CDR2 YFSETQ. The CDR3 has 13 residues. The V and J ends lost 7 bases and 4 bases respectively, with 15 bases between them. The sample consisted of peripheral blood mononuclear cells, taken before stem cell transplant. The chain is built from TRBV5-1 and TRBJ2-7; D remains unclear. The sequence was collected from a woman aged 55-70 years with acute myeloid leukemia. Some clones in this sample may be carry-over from other donors' samples. CDR3 loop: CASHIDYGYEQYF. In DNA, the CDR3 is TGCGCCAGCCATATCGATTATGGTTACGAGCAGTACTTC. Variable domain in full (rest from reference TRBV5-1 and TRBJ2-7): KAGVTQTPRYLIKTRGQQVTLSCSPISGHRSVSWYQQTPGQGLQFLFEYFSETQRNKGNFPGRFSGRQFSNSRSEMNVSTLELGDSALYLCASHIDYGYEQYFGPGTRLTVT.